This T cell receptor (beta chain) was captured by sequencing in a study of blood T cell repertoires in COVID-19. Looking at the study overall: Samples of COVID-19 (acute and convalescent) were obtained from the United States, Italy and Spain. PBMCs, B-cell-depleted T cells, or T cells provided the cDNA or gDNA that made up the material.

Authors' data handling: Estimated nucleated cell counts came from reference gene primer amplification. Produced via immunoSEQ multiplex PCR; TCRdb's table is partial and in-frame only. V, J and clone size are those of that table, while D and trimming were read from the DNA. This sample carries 120,000 or so clones, 88% of them seen once, and the ten largest clones take approximately 1.4%. Germline values: CDR1 SGHRS, CDR2 YFSETQ. This CDR3 spans 14 amino acids. The ends were cut back, 0 bases at V and 4 bases at J, with 8 bases in the middle. Sample: peripheral blood. The receptor was derived from a human donor in a cohort sampled during active COVID-19. The chain carries TRBV5-1 and TRBJ2-1, with a possible D match to TRBD1 (6 bases). This chain's CDR3 is CASSLVDSYNEQFF. The CDR3 nucleotides read TGCGCCAGCAGCTTGGTGGACAGTTACAATGAGCAGTTCTTC.